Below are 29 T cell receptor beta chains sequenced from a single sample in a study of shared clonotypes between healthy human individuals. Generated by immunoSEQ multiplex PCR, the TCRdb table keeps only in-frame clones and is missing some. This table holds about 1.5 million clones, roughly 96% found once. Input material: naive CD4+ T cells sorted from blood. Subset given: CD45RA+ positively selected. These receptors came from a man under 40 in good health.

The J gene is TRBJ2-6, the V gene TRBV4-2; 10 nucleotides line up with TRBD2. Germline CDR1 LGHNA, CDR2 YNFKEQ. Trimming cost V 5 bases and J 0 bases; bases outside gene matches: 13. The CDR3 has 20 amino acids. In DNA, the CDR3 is TGTGCCAGCAGCGGCGAAACCCGGACTAGCGGTCGCTCTGGGGCCAACGTCCTGACTTTC. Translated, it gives CASSGETRTSGRSGANVLTF.

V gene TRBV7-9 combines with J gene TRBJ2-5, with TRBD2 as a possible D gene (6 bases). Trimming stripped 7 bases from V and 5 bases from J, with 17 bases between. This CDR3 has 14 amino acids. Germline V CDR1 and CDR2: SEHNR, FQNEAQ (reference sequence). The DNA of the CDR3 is TGTGCCAGCATCACCCCCCGGCGGGACGAGACCCAGTACTTC. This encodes CASITPRRDETQYF.

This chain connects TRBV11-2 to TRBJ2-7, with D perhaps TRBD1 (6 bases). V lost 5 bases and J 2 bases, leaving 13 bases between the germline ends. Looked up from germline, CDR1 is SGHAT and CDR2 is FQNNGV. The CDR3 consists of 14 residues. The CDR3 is CASSNRDTPYEQYF. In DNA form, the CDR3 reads TGTGCCAGCAGCAACCGGGACACCCCCTACGAGCAGTACTTC.

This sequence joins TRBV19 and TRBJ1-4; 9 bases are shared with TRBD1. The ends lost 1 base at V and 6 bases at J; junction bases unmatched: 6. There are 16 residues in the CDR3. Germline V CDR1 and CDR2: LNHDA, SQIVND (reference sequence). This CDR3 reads CASSIGSGQGDEKLFF. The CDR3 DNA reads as TGTGCCAGTAGTATAGGATCGGGACAGGGTGATGAAAAACTGTTTTTT.

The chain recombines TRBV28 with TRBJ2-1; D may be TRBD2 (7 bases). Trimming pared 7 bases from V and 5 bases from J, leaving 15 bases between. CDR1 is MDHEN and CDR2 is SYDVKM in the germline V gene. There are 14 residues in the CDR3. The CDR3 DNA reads TGTGCCAGCATCCCGGGGGGCGAGCACAATGAGCAGTTCTTC. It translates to CASIPGGEHNEQFF.

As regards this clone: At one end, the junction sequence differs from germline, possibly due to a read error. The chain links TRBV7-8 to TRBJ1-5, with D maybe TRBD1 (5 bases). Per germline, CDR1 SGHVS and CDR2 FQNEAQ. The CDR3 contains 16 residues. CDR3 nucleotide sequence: TGTGCCAGCAGCCTTCGGGACCTACCTAGCCATCAGCCCCAGCATTTT. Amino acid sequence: CASSLRDLPSHQPQHF.

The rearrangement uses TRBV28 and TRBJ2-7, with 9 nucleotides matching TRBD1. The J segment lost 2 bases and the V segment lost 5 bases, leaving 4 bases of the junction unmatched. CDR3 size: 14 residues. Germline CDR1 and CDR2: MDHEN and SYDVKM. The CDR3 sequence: CASSNRGLTYEQYF. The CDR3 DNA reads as TGTGCCAGCAGTAACAGGGGGCTAACCTACGAGCAGTACTTC.

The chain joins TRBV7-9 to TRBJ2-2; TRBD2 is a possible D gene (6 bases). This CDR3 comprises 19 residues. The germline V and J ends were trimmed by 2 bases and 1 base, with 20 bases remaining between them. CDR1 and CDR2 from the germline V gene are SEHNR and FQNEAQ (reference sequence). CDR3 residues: CASSLFPARRGLNTGELFF. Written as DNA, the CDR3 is TGTGCCAGCAGCTTATTCCCTGCGCGGAGGGGCCTGAACACCGGGGAGCTGTTTTTT.

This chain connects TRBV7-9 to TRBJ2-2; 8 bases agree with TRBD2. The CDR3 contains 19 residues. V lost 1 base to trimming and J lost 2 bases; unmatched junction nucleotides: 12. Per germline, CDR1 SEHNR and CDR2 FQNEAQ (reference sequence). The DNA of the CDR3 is TGTGCCAGCAGCTTAGTCTCTGCGGGAGGCTTTTTTAACACCGGGGAGCTGTTTTTT. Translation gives CASSLVSAGGFFNTGELFF. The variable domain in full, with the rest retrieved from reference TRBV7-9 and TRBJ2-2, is DTGVSQNPRHKITKRGQNVTFRCDPISEHNRLYWYRQTLGQGPEFLTYFQNEAQLEKSRLLSDRFSAERPKGSFSTLEIQRTEQGDSAMYLCASSLVSAGGFFNTGELFFGEGSRLTVL.

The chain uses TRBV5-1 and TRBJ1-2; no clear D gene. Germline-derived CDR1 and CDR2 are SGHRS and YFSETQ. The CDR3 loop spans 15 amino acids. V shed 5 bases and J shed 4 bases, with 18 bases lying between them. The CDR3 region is CASRPNPRDAYGYTF. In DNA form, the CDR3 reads TGCGCCAGCAGGCCCAACCCACGGGATGCCTATGGCTACACCTTC.

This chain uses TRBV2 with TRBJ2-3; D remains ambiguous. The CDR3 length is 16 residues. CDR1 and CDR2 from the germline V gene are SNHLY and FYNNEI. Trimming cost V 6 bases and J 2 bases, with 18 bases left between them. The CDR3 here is CASSSRHLQNTDTQYF. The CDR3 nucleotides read TGTGCCAGCAGCTCGCGACACCTCCAGAACACAGATACGCAGTATTTT.

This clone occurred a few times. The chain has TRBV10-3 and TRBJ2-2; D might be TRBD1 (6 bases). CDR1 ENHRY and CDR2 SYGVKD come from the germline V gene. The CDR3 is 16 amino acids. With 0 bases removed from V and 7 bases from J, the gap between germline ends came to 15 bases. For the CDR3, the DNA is TGTGCCATCAGTGAGTCGATGAACAGGGCCGACGGGGAGCTGTTTTTT. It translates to CAISESMNRADGELFF.

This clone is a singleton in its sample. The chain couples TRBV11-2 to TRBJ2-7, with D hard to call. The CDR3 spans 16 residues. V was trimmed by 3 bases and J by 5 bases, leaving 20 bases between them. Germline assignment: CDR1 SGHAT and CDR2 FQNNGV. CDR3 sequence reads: CASSFLPSAEEDEQYF. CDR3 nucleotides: TGTGCCAGCAGCTTCCTCCCAAGCGCAGAAGAGGACGAGCAGTACTTC. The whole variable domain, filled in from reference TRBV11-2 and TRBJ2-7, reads EAGVAQSPRYKIIEKRQSVAFWCNPISGHATLYWYQQILGQGPKLLIQFQNNGVVDDSQLPKDRFSAERLKGVDSTLKIQPAKLEDSAVYLCASSFLPSAEEDEQYFGPGTRLTVT.

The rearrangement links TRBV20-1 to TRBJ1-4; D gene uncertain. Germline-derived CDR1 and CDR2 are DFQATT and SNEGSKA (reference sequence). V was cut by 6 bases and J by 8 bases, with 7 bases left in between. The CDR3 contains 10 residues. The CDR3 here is CSAQREKLFF. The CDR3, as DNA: TGCAGTGCACAAAGGGAAAAACTGTTTTTT.

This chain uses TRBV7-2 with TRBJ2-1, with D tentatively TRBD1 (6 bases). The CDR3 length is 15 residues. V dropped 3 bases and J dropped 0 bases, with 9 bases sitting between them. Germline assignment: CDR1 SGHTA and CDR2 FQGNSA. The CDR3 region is CASSFRQDSYNEQFF. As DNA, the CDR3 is TGTGCCAGCAGCTTCCGACAGGACTCCTACAATGAGCAGTTCTTC.

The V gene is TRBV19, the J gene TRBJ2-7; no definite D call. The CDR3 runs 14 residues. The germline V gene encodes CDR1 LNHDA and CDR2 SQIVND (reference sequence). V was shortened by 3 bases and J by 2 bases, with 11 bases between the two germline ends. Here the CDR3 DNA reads TGTGCCAGTAGTATCGGGCGGACCGCCTACGAGCAGTACTTC. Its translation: CASSIGRTAYEQYF.

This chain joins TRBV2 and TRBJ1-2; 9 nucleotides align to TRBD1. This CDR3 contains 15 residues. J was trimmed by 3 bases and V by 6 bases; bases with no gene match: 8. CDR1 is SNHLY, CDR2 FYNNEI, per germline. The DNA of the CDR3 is TGTGCCAGCAGAGCCCGGGACAGGGAAGACTATGGCTACACCTTC. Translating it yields CASRARDREDYGYTF.

CDR3 nucleotides: TGTGCCAGCAGCTTGGTAACAGGGTGGACCTACGAGCAGTACTTC. It is translated as CASSLVTGWTYEQYF. The rearrangement uses TRBV5-4 and TRBJ2-7, with D possibly being TRBD1 (6 bases). Germline assignment: CDR1 SGHNT and CDR2 YYREEE (reference sequence). Trimming removed 0 bases at V and 2 bases at J, with 12 bases between. This CDR3 comprises 15 residues.

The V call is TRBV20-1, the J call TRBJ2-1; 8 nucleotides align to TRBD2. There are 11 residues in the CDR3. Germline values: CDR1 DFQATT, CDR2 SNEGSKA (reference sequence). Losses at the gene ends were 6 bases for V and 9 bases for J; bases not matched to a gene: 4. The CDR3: CSAGRAFEQFF. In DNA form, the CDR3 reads TGCAGTGCCGGGAGGGCCTTTGAGCAGTTCTTC.

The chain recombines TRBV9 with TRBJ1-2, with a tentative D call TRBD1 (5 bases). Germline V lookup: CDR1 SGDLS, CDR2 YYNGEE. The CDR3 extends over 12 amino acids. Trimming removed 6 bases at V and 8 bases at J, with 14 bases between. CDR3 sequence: CASMGQFYGYTF. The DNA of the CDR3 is TGTGCCAGCATGGGGCAGTTTTACGGCTACACCTTC.

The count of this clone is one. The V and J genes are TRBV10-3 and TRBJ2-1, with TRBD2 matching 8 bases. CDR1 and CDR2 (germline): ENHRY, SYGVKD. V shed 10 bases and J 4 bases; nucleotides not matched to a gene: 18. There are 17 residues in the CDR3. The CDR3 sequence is CATQSNPGLEGYNEQFF. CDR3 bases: TGTGCCACCCAATCGAATCCGGGACTAGAGGGTTACAATGAGCAGTTCTTC.

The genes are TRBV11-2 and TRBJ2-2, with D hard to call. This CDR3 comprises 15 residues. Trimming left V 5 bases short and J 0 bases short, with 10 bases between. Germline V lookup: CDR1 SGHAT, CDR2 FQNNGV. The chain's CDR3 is CASSHRIANTGELFF. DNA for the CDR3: TGTGCCAGCAGCCACAGAATCGCGAACACCGGGGAGCTGTTTTTT.

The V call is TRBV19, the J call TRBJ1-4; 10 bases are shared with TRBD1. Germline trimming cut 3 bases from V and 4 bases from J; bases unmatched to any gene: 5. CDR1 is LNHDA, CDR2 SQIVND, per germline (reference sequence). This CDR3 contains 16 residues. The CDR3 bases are TGTGCCAGTAGTATCCCTTGGACAGGGGGTAATGAAAAACTGTTTTTT. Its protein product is CASSIPWTGGNEKLFF.

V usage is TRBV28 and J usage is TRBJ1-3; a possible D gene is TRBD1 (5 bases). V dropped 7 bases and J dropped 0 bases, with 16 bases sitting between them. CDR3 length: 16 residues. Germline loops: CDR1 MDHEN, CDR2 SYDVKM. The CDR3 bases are TGTGCCAGCACTTCTCAGGGAGCCCGCTCTGGAAACACCATATATTTT. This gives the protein CASTSQGARSGNTIYF.

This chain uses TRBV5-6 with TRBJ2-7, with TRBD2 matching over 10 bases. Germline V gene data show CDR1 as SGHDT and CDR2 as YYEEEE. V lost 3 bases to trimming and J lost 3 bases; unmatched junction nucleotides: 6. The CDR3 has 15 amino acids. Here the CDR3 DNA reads TGTGCCAGCAGCTCGTCCCTAGCGGGAGACTACGAGCAGTACTTC. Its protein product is CASSSSLAGDYEQYF.

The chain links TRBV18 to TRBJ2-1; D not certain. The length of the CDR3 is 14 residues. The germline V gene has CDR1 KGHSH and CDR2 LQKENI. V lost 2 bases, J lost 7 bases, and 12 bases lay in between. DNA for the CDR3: TGTGCCAGCTCACCATACCGCTTGGGGAATGAGCAGTTCTTC. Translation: CASSPYRLGNEQFF.

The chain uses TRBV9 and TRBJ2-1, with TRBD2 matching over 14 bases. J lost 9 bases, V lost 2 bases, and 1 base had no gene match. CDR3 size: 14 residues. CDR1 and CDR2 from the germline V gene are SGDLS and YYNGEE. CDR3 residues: CASSVGLAGAEQFF. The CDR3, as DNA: TGTGCCAGCAGCGTGGGACTAGCGGGAGCTGAGCAGTTCTTC.

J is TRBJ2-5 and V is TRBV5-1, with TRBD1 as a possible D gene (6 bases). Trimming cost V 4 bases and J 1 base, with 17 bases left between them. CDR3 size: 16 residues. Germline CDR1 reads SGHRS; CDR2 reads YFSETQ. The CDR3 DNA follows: TGCGCCAGCAGCCCCGGGACAAAGACCTTCCAAGAGACCCAGTACTTC. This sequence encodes CASSPGTKTFQETQYF.

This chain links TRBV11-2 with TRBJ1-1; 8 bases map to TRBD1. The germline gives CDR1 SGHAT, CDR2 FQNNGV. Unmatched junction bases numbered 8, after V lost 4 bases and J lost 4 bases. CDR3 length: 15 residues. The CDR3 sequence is CASSSGQGAGTEAFF. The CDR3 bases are TGTGCCAGCAGCTCCGGCCAGGGGGCTGGCACTGAAGCTTTCTTT.